Sequencing of this T cell receptor (beta chain) was carried out in a study of T cell responses to AZD1222 COVID-19 vaccine. J lost 2 bases, V lost 5 bases, and 1 base had no gene match. Germline V gene data show CDR1 as LNHDA and CDR2 as SQIVND (reference sequence). The CDR3 has 13 residues. Whole-study findings and limits: Donors were largely white British and mainly female; clonal diversity was possibly underestimated. Spike-specific TCR breadth and depth rose after two AZD1222 doses.

TCRdb's table, derived via immunoSEQ multiplex PCR, lists solely in-frame clones and lacks some. Among about 130,000 clones, 90% to 95% were seen once, and the ten largest hold 2.8%. The sample holds one count of this clone. Its antigen is not identified. The rearrangement links TRBV19 to TRBJ2-7, with 9 bases identical to TRBD2. The sequencing used peripheral blood, collected on day 0 of AZD1222 vaccination. This sequence was found in an adult in good health. CDR3 in amino acids: CASSQRGAYEQYF. The CDR3 DNA reads as TGTGCCAGTAGTCAGCGGGGGGCCTACGAGCAGTACTTC.